Presented here are 29 T cell receptor beta chains from one specimen sequenced in a study of T-cell reconstitution after alpha-beta-depleted transplantation in children. A TCRbeta library incorporating unique molecular identifiers was prepared. Via MiXCR, TCRdb re-called the PCR reads, giving one row per CDR3 protein. The sample gives some 590,000 distinct CDR3 sequences, about 10% of which show up once; 4% to 5% is in the top ten. The starting material was PBMCs from the stem cell graft donor, obtained from the stem cell graft. The receptors stem from a human donor who donated a stem cell graft to a child with acute myeloid leukemia.

This clonotype was counted between two and nine times. The DNA of the CDR3 is TGCGCCAGCAGCCAGACCCCAAGGGGTTACAATGAGCAGTTCTTC. This translates into CASSQTPRGYNEQFF. The rearrangement uses TRBV5-1 and TRBJ2-1; a possible D gene is TRBD1 (5 bases). The CDR3 runs 15 residues. The ends were cut back, 4 bases at V and 4 bases at J, with 15 bases in the middle. Germline V gives CDR1 SGHRS, CDR2 YFSETQ.

The CDR3 DNA follows: TGTGCCTGGAGTGTAAAGGGAGAGACCCAGTACTTC. It specifies CAWSVKGETQYF. The chain recombines TRBV30 with TRBJ2-5; no definite D call. The CDR3 loop spans 12 amino acids. Germline V gene lookup returns CDR1 GTSNPN and CDR2 SVGIG (reference sequence). Trimming cost V 0 bases and J 4 bases, with 6 bases left between them.

The chain employs TRBV4-2 and TRBJ2-7; 7 bases are shared with TRBD2. The germline V gene has CDR1 LGHNA and CDR2 YNFKEQ. Unmatched junction bases numbered 9, after V lost 4 bases and J lost 0 bases. The CDR3 length is 16 residues. The CDR3 nucleotides are TGTGCCAGCAGCCTCCCGGCACGGACTAGCTCCTACGAGCAGTACTTC. Translating it yields CASSLPARTSSYEQYF.

V and J are TRBV4-3 and TRBJ2-5; 11 positions match TRBD2. The CDR3 is 19 residues long. Germline V CDR1 and CDR2: LGHNA, YSLEER. V lost 0 bases to trimming and J lost 2 bases; unmatched junction nucleotides: 11. The CDR3 DNA follows: TGCGCCAGCAGCCAAGATCGCCCCACTAGCGGGAGTCTTCAAGAGACCCAGTACTTC. Protein sequence: CASSQDRPTSGSLQETQYF.

This clonotype was recorded a few times. J is TRBJ2-3 and V is TRBV20-1, with TRBD1 matching over 7 bases. This CDR3 has 15 residues. With 2 bases clipped from V and 1 base from J, the junction kept 6 bases outside the gene matches. Germline values: CDR1 DFQATT, CDR2 SNEGSKA (reference sequence). The CDR3 region is CSARHRGTGTDTQYF. In DNA, the CDR3 is TGCAGTGCTAGACACAGGGGTACGGGCACAGATACGCAGTATTTT.

The rearrangement links TRBV5-8 to TRBJ2-3, with TRBD2 matching over 9 bases. This CDR3 is built from 17 residues. Germline lookup yields CDR1 SGHTS and CDR2 YDEGEE. The V gene end was trimmed by 3 bases and the J gene end by 3 bases; junction bases not matched to a gene: 11. CDR3 nucleotides: TGTGCCAGCAGCTGGGGGCGCGGGAGGGCCGGGACAGATACGCAGTATTTT. Its protein is CASSWGRGRAGTDTQYF.

This clonotype was found a few times. The CDR3 nucleotides read TGTGCCAGCTCACCAGTACTAGCGGGAGGAGATGAGCAGTTCTTC. It specifies CASSPVLAGGDEQFF. The V gene is TRBV18, the J gene TRBJ2-1, with TRBD2 identical over 12 bases. Germline trimming cut 2 bases from V and 8 bases from J; bases unmatched to any gene: 4. Looked up from germline, CDR1 is KGHSH and CDR2 is LQKENI. This CDR3 has 15 amino acids.

Many counts were recorded for this clonotype. The gene calls are TRBV7-2 and TRBJ2-1; TRBD2 matches 10 bases. This CDR3 spans 15 amino acids. Germline V lookup: CDR1 SGHTA, CDR2 FQGNSA. V lost 5 bases and J lost 8; bases outside the gene matches: 9. The CDR3 reads CASSPVVAGGHEQFF. In DNA form, the CDR3 reads TGTGCCAGCAGCCCCGTGGTAGCGGGAGGACATGAGCAGTTCTTC.

The chain combines TRBV6-1 with TRBJ2-5, with a weak D call TRBD2 (6 bases). The CDR3 runs to 16 residues. The ends were cut back, 6 bases at V and 1 base at J, with 18 bases in the middle. Germline V gene data show CDR1 as MNHNS and CDR2 as SASEGT. CDR3 bases: TGTGCCAGCAGCCGCCAGACTAGGAGCGCCCAAGAGACCCAGTACTTC. This gives the protein CASSRQTRSAQETQYF.

This clonotype was picked up many times. V usage is TRBV20-1 and J usage is TRBJ2-3; either TRBD1 or TRBD2 may supply D (6 bases each). The CDR3 contains 20 residues. The V end was cut by 0 bases, the J end by 1 base, with 26 bases between. From germline, CDR1 is DFQATT and CDR2 SNEGSKA (reference sequence). The CDR3 DNA is TGCAGTGCTAGAGAGGGGGGTTCGTGGGGGCTAGCGATACGCACAGATACGCAGTATTTT. This translates into CSAREGGSWGLAIRTDTQYF.

The chain uses TRBV4-1 and TRBJ2-5, with D perhaps TRBD1 (5 bases). Germline assignment: CDR1 MGHRA and CDR2 YSYEKL. The CDR3 is 16 amino acids. V lost 0 bases and J lost 5, with 16 bases in between. CDR3 protein: CASSQDGAILQETQYF. In DNA form, the CDR3 reads TGCGCCAGCAGCCAAGATGGGGCTATTCTTCAGGAGACCCAGTACTTC.

The genes are TRBV30 and TRBJ2-1, with a weak D call TRBD2 (5 bases). The CDR3 runs to 12 residues. Deletions cut 4 bases from V and 6 bases from J, with 10 bases between. CDR1 and CDR2 from the germline V gene are GTSNPN and SVGIG (reference sequence). DNA of the CDR3: TGTGCCTGGACGGACTTGTCCAATGAGCAGTTCTTC. This encodes CAWTDLSNEQFF.

This clonotype came up a few times. The chain employs TRBV9 and TRBJ2-1, with D possibly matching TRBD1 (6 bases). The V end lost 3 bases, the J end lost 4 bases, and 17 bases lay between the germline ends. The CDR3 runs 16 residues. From germline, CDR1 is SGDLS and CDR2 YYNGEE. The CDR3 coding sequence is TGTGCCAGCAGCGCCAGTTTAAGTCAGGGGTACAATGAGCAGTTCTTC. This encodes CASSASLSQGYNEQFF.

The V gene is TRBV18, the J gene TRBJ2-6; 9 nucleotides line up with TRBD1. Looked up from germline, CDR1 is KGHSH and CDR2 is LQKENI. This CDR3 region has 17 residues. Trimming removed 5 bases from V and 0 bases from J; junction bases left unmatched: 5. In DNA, the CDR3 is TGTGCCAGCTCAACCGGGACAGGGCCCTCTGGGGCCAACGTCCTGACTTTC. Translated, it gives CASSTGTGPSGANVLTF.

The J gene is TRBJ1-2, the V gene TRBV4-1; 7 nucleotides line up with TRBD1. Germline V lookup: CDR1 MGHRA, CDR2 YSYEKL. The CDR3 extends over 15 amino acids. V gave up 0 bases and J gave up 8 bases; unmatched junction bases: 9. CDR3 nucleotides: TGCGCCAGCAGCCAAGATCGGGGACAGAGGGTCGGCTACACCTTC. The encoded protein is CASSQDRGQRVGYTF.

This clonotype has ten or more counts. A read error may account for a junction end that differs from germline. The rearrangement joins TRBV28 to TRBJ2-7; 7 bases align to TRBD2. The CDR3 is 14 amino acids. Germline CDR1 MDHEN, CDR2 SYDVKM. As DNA, the CDR3 is TGTGCCAGCACGGAGGCTAGCGGACTACGAACTTGGGACTTC. Translation: CASTEASGLRTWDF.

This clonotype showed up many times. The chain couples TRBV24-1 to TRBJ2-1; 11 bases line up with TRBD2. In germline, CDR1 is KGHDR, CDR2 SFDVKD. The junction had 1 base not matched to a gene; V was cut back by 3 bases and J by 4 bases. The CDR3 spans 15 residues. CDR3 nucleotides: TGTGCCACCAGTGATCCTAGCGGGGGGTACAATGAGCAGTTCTTC. Protein: CATSDPSGGYNEQFF.

The CDR3 DNA follows: TGCAGTGCTAACTCGAGATACCACTACAATGAGCAGTTCTTC. Translating gives CSANSRYHYNEQFF. The chain employs TRBV20-1 and TRBJ2-1, with unresolved D. This CDR3 spans 14 amino acids. The germline V and J ends were trimmed by 4 bases and 3 bases, with 13 bases remaining between them. Looked up from germline, CDR1 is DFQATT and CDR2 is SNEGSKA (reference sequence).

A few counts support this clonotype. The V gene is TRBV9, the J gene TRBJ2-7; 7 positions agree with TRBD2. The CDR3 length is 12 residues. The V segment lost 5 bases and the J segment 2 bases; nucleotides outside the gene matches: 1. CDR1 is SGDLS, CDR2 YYNGEE, per germline. The CDR3 protein is CASSGTTYEQYF. The CDR3 coding sequence is TGTGCCAGCAGTGGGACTACCTACGAGCAGTACTTC. Based on the CDR3 plus reference TRBV9 and TRBJ2-7, the full variable domain is DSGVTQTPKHLITATGQRVTLRCSPRSGDLSVYWYQQSLDQGLQFLIQYYNGEERAKGNILERFSAQQFPDLHSELNLSSLELGDSALYFCASSGTTYEQYFGPGTRLTVT.

This clonotype was recorded many times. The chain joins TRBV7-3 to TRBJ1-1; 9 bases fit TRBD1. Per germline, CDR1 SGHTA and CDR2 FQGTGA. The trim removed 5 bases at V and 1 base at J, leaving 5 bases unmatched. The CDR3 length is 15 residues. As DNA, the CDR3 is TGTGCCAGCAGCCCAAACAGGGGGCAGAACACTGAAGCTTTCTTT. Protein product: CASSPNRGQNTEAFF.

The chain uses TRBV6-1 and TRBJ1-1, with D possibly TRBD1 on 6 matching bases. CDR3 size: 14 residues. Looked up from germline, CDR1 is MNHNS and CDR2 is SASEGT. The germline V and J ends were trimmed by 8 bases and 2 bases, with 15 bases remaining between them. The CDR3 region is CASSNRDFNTEAFF. The CDR3 region has the DNA TGTGCCAGCTCAAACAGGGATTTTAACACTGAAGCTTTCTTT.

There are many counts of this clonotype. CDR3 in DNA: TGTGCCAGCAGTTTCTATCCGGGTGAGCAGTTCTTC. This sequence encodes CASSFYPGEQFF. The chain joins TRBV12-3 or TRBV12-4 to TRBJ2-1, with D hard to call. The CDR3 has 12 residues. Trimming took off 3 bases at V and 9 bases at J, with 9 bases between the two ends.

The rearrangement uses TRBV4-3 and TRBJ1-1; a weak D match, TRBD1 (6 bases). The CDR3 contains 15 residues. CDR1 and CDR2 from the germline V gene are LGHNA and YSLEER. Trimming shortened V by 0 bases and J by 3 bases, and 11 bases separated the two germline ends. The DNA for the CDR3 is TGCGCCAGCAGCCAAGATCGGGGGGCGGACACTGAAGCTTTCTTT. Translated, it gives CASSQDRGADTEAFF.

This chain uses TRBV11-2 with TRBJ1-5; D remains ambiguous. Trimming shortened V by 0 bases and J by 3 bases, and 12 bases separated the two germline ends. Germline CDR1 reads SGHAT; CDR2 reads FQNNGV. This CDR3 region has 16 residues. CDR3 amino acids: CASSLDRSRFNQPQHF. In DNA, the CDR3 is TGTGCCAGCAGCTTAGATCGGTCCCGGTTCAATCAGCCCCAGCATTTT.

The table lists this clonotype with many counts. The chain carries TRBV14 and TRBJ2-1; a weak D match, TRBD2 (6 bases). The CDR3 is made up of 16 amino acids. Trimming took 4 bases from V and 8 from J, leaving 21 bases between them. The germline V gene has CDR1 SGHDN and CDR2 FVKESK. This CDR3 reads CASSPIWREAVDEQFF. Here the CDR3 DNA reads TGTGCCAGCAGCCCGATATGGAGGGAGGCGGTGGATGAGCAGTTCTTC.

The rearrangement links TRBV30 to TRBJ2-1; 12 nucleotides line up with TRBD2. V shed 2 bases and J 5 bases; nucleotides not matched to a gene: 10. The CDR3 contains 17 residues. In germline, CDR1 is GTSNPN, CDR2 SVGIG (reference sequence). The CDR3 loop reads CAWSKARTSGTHNEQFF. CDR3 bases: TGTGCCTGGAGTAAGGCGCGGACTAGCGGGACCCACAATGAGCAGTTCTTC.

V is TRBV7-2 and J is TRBJ2-1, with unresolved D. The CDR3 is 15 amino acids. The V gene's germline CDR1 is SGHTA and CDR2 FQGNSA. The V gene lost 4 bases and the J gene lost 6 bases, with 16 bases spanning the gap. The chain's CDR3 is CASSSLTRLPNEQFF. CDR3 nucleotide sequence: TGTGCCAGCAGCTCCTTGACAAGACTCCCCAATGAGCAGTTCTTC.

This clonotype was observed many times. The V call is TRBV19, the J call TRBJ2-5, with 11 bases that match TRBD2. The V segment lost 2 bases and the J segment 0 bases; nucleotides outside the gene matches: 8. Germline CDR1 and CDR2: LNHDA and SQIVND (reference sequence). This CDR3 is 18 amino acids long. In nucleotides, the CDR3 is TGTGCCAGTAGTATAACCCACACTAGCGGGAGAGACCAAGAGACCCAGTACTTC. This translates into CASSITHTSGRDQETQYF.

This chain connects TRBV3-1 to TRBJ2-5; 8 bases fit TRBD2. Unmatched junction bases numbered 12, after V lost 6 bases and J lost 3 bases. Germline assignment: CDR1 LGHDT and CDR2 YNNKEL (reference sequence). This CDR3 contains 16 residues. The CDR3 DNA reads as TGTGCCAGCAGACGACGCGGACTAGCAGATAAAGAGACCCAGTACTTC. Residues: CASRRRGLADKETQYF.